This T cell receptor beta chain came from a study of beta chain features in type 1 diabetes. The table lists this clone with a few counts. The investigators reverse transcribed all of the isolated RNA, so they sequenced expressed TCRB transcripts. TCRdb keeps only in-frame clones here, not all; method: immunoSEQ multiplex PCR. The sample has about 150,000 clones; about 10% are singletons. The V gene lost 9 bases and the J gene lost 1 base, with 9 bases spanning the gap. CDR1 is MDHEN, CDR2 SYDVKM, per germline. The CDR3 runs 12 residues. A CD45RO/CCR7/CD25/CD127/CD95/CD27 panel sorted naive, central memory, regulatory and stem cell-like memory CD4+ cells.

The TCR originated in a man between 18 and 35 years old in good health. The sample comprised naive CD4+ T cells from blood. V usage is TRBV28 and J usage is TRBJ2-5; the D is unclear. The CDR3 bases are TGTGCCAGTTCTCTGAGCCAAGAGACCCAGTACTTC. Residues: CASSLSQETQYF. The full variable domain, rest sourced from reference TRBV28 and TRBJ2-5, is DVKVTQSSRYLVKRTGEKVFLECVQDMDHENMFWYRQDPGLGLRLIYFSYDVKMKEKGDIPEGYSVSREKKERFSLILESASTNQTSMYLCASSLSQETQYFGPGTRLLVL.